A selection of T cell receptor beta chains follows, all from one sample in a study of cytomegalovirus exposure and HLA in healthy donors. Repertoires were generated with immunoSEQ multiplex PCR, while TCRdb's copy carries only in-frame clones and drops some. The sample has some 110,000 clones; about 79% are singletons. The sample comprised PBMCs. The receptor source for this set is a man younger than 45 in good health and CMV-seropositive. Each CDR3 is given with its conserved first and last residue. Fields, in order: J gene, clone size, D gene, V gene, CDR3 DNA, CDR3 protein. A D gene is named only where the DNA matches it firmly. The size field is filled for only some rows; it gives once, few, many or a size class.

TRBJ1-1 NA NA TRBV5-5 TGTGCCAGCAGCGTTAACACGAACACTGAAGCTTTCTTT CASSVNTNTEAFF
TRBJ2-7 NA NA TRBV11-3 TGTGCCAGCAGCTTAGGCGCCTCCTACGAGCAGTACTTC CASSLGASYEQYF
TRBJ2-7 NA NA TRBV4-3 TGCGCCAGCAGCCAAGCTCTGGGGCGGACCTACGAGCAGTACTTC CASSQALGRTYEQYF
TRBJ2-7 NA TRBD2 TRBV5-4 TGTGCCAGCAGCCCCGGACTAGCGGGGACCTCCTACGAGCAGTACTTC CASSPGLAGTSYEQYF
TRBJ1-1 NA TRBD1 TRBV5-1 TGCGCCAGCAGCTTGAGGAGACAGGGTTGGTTCTTT CASSLRRQGWFF
TRBJ2-1 NA TRBD2 TRBV7-2 TGTGCCAGCAGCTCTTACTCTAGCGGGAGGCCCTACAATGAGCAGTTCTTC CASSSYSSGRPYNEQFF
TRBJ2-1 NA TRBD2 TRBV29-1 TGCAGCGTTGAAGATAAGCGGGAGGGCCCTCCGTTTTCAGGGTTCGAGCAGTTCTTC CSVEDKREGPPFSGFEQFF
TRBJ2-6 NA TRBD1 TRBV4-1 TGCGCCAGCAGCCACGGGACAGCCTCTGGGGCCAACGTCCTGACTTTC CASSHGTASGANVLTF
TRBJ1-3 NA TRBD1 TRBV9 TGTGCCAGTTCAGGACAGGGGACTCAGGCCTTCTCTGGAAACACCATATATTTT CASSGQGTQAFSGNTIYF
TRBJ2-2 NA NA TRBV15 TGTGCCACCAGCAGGTTCGACATGAAAGCCGGGGAGCTGTTTTTT CATSRFDMKAGELFF
TRBJ2-6 NA NA TRBV4-1 TGCGCCAGCAGCCCGAAAGGAGGCTTTCCTGGGGCCAACGTCCTGACTTTC CASSPKGGFPGANVLTF
TRBJ1-5 NA NA TRBV19 TGTGCCAGTAGTATTATTCCCCCAGGGATAGTAAATCAGCCCCAGCATTTT CASSIIPPGIVNQPQHF
TRBJ1-2 NA TRBD1 TRBV6-6 TGTGCCAGCAGTTACTCCGTTGAATCGACAGGGCACACCTTC CASSYSVESTGHTF
TRBJ2-7 few NA TRBV5-6 TGTGCCAGCAGCTTGGTTACCTACGAGCAGTACTTC CASSLVTYEQYF
TRBJ2-7 NA TRBD1 TRBV6-5 TGTGCCAGCAGTTACTCGATACAGGGGGTCCCCTACGAGCAGTACTTC CASSYSIQGVPYEQYF
TRBJ2-1 once TRBD2 TRBV25-1 TGTGCCAGCAGTGTACTAGCGCCCAACCCTTCGAATGAGCAGTTCTTC CASSVLAPNPSNEQFF
TRBJ1-2 few NA TRBV7-9 TGTGCCAGCAGCTTAGCTTTGCTAGGCACGATCTTC CASSLALLGTIF
TRBJ1-2 NA NA TRBV9 TGTGCCAGCAGCGTAAGGTTCAGCGGCAACTATGGCTACACCTTC CASSVRFSGNYGYTF
TRBJ2-2 NA NA TRBV7-9 TGTGCCAGCAGCTTACGGGCGGGGGCCGTTCGGGTCACCGGGGAGCTGTTTTTT CASSLRAGAVRVTGELFF
TRBJ2-1 once NA TRBV27 TGTGCCAGCAGTTTCAGGCAAAATGAGCAGTTCTTC CASSFRQNEQFF
TRBJ1-4 few TRBD1 TRBV4-3 TGCGCCAGCAGCCAAGATTGGGGGACAGGGGGTGAAAAACTGTTTTTT CASSQDWGTGGEKLFF
TRBJ2-3 NA NA TRBV11-2 TGTGCCAGCAGCCGCCGGGGGAGACCAGATACGCAGTATTTT CASSRRGRPDTQYF
TRBJ2-3 NA TRBD2 TRBV15 TGTGCCACCAGATCGAGTCTAGCGGGCTATAGCACAGATACGCAGTATTTT CATRSSLAGYSTDTQYF
TRBJ1-5 NA TRBD1 TRBV4-1 TGCGCCAGCAGCCAAGTGAGACAGGGAGTCAGGGATCAGCCCCAGCATTTT CASSQVRQGVRDQPQHF
TRBJ1-1 NA TRBD1 TRBV7-3 TGTGCCAGCAGCTGGACAGGGGACACTGAAGCTTTCTTT CASSWTGDTEAFF
TRBJ2-7 NA TRBD1 TRBV5-8 TGTGCCAGCAGCCGAGGCGGAACAGGGGCCTCCTACGAGCAGTACTTC CASSRGGTGASYEQYF
TRBJ1-4 NA NA TRBV7-9 TGTGCCAGCAGCTTTTCGAGTACGGTGACTGGCCGACTGTTTTTT CASSFSSTVTGRLFF
TRBJ2-1 few NA TRBV13 TGTGCCAGCAGCTTAGGCTTTGGCATCCATGAGCAGTTCTTC CASSLGFGIHEQFF
TRBJ1-1 NA NA TRBV7-3 TGTGCCAGCAGCTGGAGGGGAAACACTGAAGCTTTCTTT CASSWRGNTEAFF
TRBJ2-4 NA TRBD2 TRBV30 TGTGCCTGGACCAGCGGGGGAGCCAAAAACAGTCAGTACTTC CAWTSGGAKNSQYF
TRBJ2-6 NA NA TRBV6-4 TGTGCCAGCGGGTCAGCCGTAACTTCTGGGGCCAACGGCCTGACTTTC CASGSAVTSGANGLTF
TRBJ1-1 once NA TRBV7-2 TGTGCCAGCAGCTCGGGGTGGGGGGGAGCCACTGAAGCTTTCTTT CASSSGWGGATEAFF
TRBJ1-2 NA NA TRBV19 TGTGCCAGTAGTATGTCAGGGATCTATGGCTACACCTTC CASSMSGIYGYTF
TRBJ2-3 NA NA TRBV10-3 TGTGCCATCAGAGGCGGGGTTAGCACAGATACGCAGTATTTT CAIRGGVSTDTQYF
TRBJ2-1 once NA TRBV29-1 TGCAGCGGACAGGTGACCTACAATGAGCAGTTCTTC CSGQVTYNEQFF
TRBJ1-2 NA NA TRBV11-3 TGTGCCAGCAGCGCGAGTCAACCAGGAATCTATGGCTACACCTTC CASSASQPGIYGYTF
TRBJ1-5 once NA TRBV27 TGTGCCAGCAGCTTCCTTAATCAGCCCCAGCATTTT CASSFLNQPQHF
TRBJ2-1 NA TRBD2 TRBV27 TGTGCCAGCAGTACCCCGGGACTAGCGGGAGGGCCGGGATCCTACAATGAGCAGTTCTTC CASSTPGLAGGPGSYNEQFF
TRBJ1-2 NA NA TRBV27 TGTGCCAGCAGTTCGACCTCCACCGGGACTGATTCTGGCTACACCTTC CASSSTSTGTDSGYTF
TRBJ2-7 NA TRBD1 TRBV7-2 TGTGCCAGCAGCTTAGATCGCAGGGGGCCTTACGAGCAGTACTTC CASSLDRRGPYEQYF
TRBJ1-1 NA NA TRBV5-1 TGCGCCAGCAGCTTGCAGGGGAACACTGAAGCTTTCTTT CASSLQGNTEAFF
TRBJ1-5 NA TRBD1 TRBV10-3 TGTGCCATCAGCACCGGGACAGGGGACAATCAGCCCCAGCATTTT CAISTGTGDNQPQHF
TRBJ2-5 NA TRBD2 TRBV18 TGTGCCAGCTCATCAGGACTAGAGGAGACCCAGTACTTC CASSSGLEETQYF